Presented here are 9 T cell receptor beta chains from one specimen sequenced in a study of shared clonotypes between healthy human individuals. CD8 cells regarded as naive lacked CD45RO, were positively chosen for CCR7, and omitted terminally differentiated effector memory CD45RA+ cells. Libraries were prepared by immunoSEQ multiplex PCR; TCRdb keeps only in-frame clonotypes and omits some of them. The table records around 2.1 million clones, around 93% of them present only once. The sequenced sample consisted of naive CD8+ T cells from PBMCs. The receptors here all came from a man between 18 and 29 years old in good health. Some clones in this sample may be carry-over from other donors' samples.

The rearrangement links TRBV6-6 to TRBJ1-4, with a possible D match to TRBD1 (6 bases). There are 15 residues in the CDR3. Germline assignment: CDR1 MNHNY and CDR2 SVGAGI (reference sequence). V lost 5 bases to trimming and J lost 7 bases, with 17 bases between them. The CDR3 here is CASSPQTGGREKLFF. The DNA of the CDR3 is TGTGCCAGCAGTCCCCAGACAGGCGGGCGTGAAAAACTGTTTTTT.

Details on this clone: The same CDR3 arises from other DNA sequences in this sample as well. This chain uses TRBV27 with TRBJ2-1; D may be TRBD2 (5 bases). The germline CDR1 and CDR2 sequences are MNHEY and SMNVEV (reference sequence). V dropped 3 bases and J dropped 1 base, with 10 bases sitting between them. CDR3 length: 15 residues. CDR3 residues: CASSLEALSYNEQFF. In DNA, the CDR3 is TGTGCCAGCAGTTTGGAGGCGTTATCCTACAATGAGCAGTTCTTC.

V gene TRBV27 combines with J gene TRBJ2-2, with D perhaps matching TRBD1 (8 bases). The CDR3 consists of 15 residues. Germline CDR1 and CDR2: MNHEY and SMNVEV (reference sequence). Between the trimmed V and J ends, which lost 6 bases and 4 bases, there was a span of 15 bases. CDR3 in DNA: TGTGCCAGCAGATACAGGGGGGGACGCACCGGGGAGCTGTTTTTT. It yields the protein CASRYRGGRTGELFF.

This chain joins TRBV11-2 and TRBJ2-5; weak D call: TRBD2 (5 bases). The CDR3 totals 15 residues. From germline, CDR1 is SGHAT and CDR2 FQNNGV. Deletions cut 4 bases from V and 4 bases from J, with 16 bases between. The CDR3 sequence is CASSSIGSWGETQYF. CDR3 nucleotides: TGTGCCAGCAGCTCGATAGGGAGTTGGGGAGAGACCCAGTACTTC.

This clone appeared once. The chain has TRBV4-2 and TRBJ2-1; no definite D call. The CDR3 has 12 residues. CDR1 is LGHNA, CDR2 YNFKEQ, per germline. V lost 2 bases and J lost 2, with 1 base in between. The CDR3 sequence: CASSQPYNEQFF. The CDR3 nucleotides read TGTGCCAGCAGCCAACCCTACAATGAGCAGTTCTTC.

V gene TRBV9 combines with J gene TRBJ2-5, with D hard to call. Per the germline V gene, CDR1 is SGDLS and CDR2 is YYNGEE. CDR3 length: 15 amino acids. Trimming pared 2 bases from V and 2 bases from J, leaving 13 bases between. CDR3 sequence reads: CASSVGVKLQETQYF. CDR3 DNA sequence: TGTGCCAGCAGCGTTGGGGTGAAGCTACAAGAGACCCAGTACTTC.

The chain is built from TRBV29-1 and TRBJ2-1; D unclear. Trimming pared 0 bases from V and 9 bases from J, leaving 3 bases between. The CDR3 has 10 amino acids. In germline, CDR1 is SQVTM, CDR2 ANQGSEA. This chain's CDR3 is CSVEEVEQFF. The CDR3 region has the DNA TGCAGCGTTGAAGAGGTTGAGCAGTTCTTC.

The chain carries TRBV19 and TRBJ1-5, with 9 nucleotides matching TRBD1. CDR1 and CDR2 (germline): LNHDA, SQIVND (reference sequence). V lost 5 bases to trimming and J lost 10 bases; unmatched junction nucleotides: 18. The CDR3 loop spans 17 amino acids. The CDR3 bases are TGTGCCAGTAGTCCTGGGACAGGGTCGAGGGTAGACAAACCCCAGCATTTT. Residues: CASSPGTGSRVDKPQHF.

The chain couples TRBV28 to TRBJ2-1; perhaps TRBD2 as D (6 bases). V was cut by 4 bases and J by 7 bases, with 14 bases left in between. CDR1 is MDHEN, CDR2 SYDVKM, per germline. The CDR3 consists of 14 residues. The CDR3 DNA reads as TGTGCCAGCAGTTGGGCCCTAGCGACAAATGAGCAGTTCTTC. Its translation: CASSWALATNEQFF.